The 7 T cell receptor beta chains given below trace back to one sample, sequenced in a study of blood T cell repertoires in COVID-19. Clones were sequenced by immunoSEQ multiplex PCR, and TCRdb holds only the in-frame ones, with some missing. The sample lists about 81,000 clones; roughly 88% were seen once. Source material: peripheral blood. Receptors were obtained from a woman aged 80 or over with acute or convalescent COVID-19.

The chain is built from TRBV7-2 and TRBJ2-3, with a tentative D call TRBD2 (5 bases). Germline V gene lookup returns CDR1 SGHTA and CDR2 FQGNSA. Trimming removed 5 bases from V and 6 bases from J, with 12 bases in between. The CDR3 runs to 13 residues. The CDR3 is CASSPDRGDTQYF. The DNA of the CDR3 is TGTGCCAGCAGCCCGGACCGCGGGGATACGCAGTATTTT.

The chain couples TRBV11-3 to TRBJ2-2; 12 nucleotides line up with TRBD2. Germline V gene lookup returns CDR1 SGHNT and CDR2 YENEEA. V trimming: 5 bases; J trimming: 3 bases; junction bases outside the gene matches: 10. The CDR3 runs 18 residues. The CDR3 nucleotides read TGTGCCAGCAGCACCGGACTAGCGGGGCCCCGGGACACCGGGGAGCTGTTTTTT. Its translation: CASSTGLAGPRDTGELFF.

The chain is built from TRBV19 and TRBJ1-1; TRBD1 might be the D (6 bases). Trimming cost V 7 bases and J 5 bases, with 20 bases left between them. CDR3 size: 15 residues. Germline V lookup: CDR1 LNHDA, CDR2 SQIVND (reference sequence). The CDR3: CASTHLKGVGTEAFF. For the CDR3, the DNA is TGTGCCAGTACCCATCTGAAGGGGGTTGGGACTGAAGCTTTCTTT.

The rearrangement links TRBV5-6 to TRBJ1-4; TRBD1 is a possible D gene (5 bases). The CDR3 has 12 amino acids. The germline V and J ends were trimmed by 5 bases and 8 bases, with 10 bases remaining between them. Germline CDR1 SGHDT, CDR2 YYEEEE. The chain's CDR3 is CASRRGGEKLFF. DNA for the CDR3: TGTGCCAGCAGACGGGGGGGAGAAAAACTGTTTTTT.

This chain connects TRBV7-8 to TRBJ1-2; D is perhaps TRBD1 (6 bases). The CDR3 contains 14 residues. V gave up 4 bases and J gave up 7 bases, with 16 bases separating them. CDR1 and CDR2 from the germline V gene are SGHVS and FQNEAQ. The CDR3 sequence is CASSSPAGGGGYTF. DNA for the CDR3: TGTGCCAGCAGCTCGCCTGCGGGGGGCGGTGGCTACACCTTC.

In DNA, the CDR3 is TGCGCCAGCAGCTTGGAGAGCATTACCGGGGAGCTGTTTTTT. Residues: CASSLESITGELFF. The chain uses TRBV5-1 and TRBJ2-2, with D hard to call. The CDR3 is 14 amino acids. V was trimmed by 0 bases and J by 5 bases, leaving 8 bases between them. Germline V gene sequence: CDR1 SGHRS, CDR2 YFSETQ.

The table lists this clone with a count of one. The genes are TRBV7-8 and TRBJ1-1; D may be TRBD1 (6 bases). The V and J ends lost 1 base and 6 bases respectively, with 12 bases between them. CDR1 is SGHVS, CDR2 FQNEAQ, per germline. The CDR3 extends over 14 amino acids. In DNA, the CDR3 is TGTGCCAGCAGCTTAGGGGGGGGCATGGCTGAAGCTTTCTTT. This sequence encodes CASSLGGGMAEAFF.